This TCR beta chain was sequenced during a study of pediatric ulcerative colitis. On the study more broadly: Disease was pancolitis in under 10 and left-sided in two, histology-confirmed. General observations from the study: Clonal expansions reduced rectal repertoire diversity in acute severe colitis. Ulcerative colitis patients shared more blood-rectal clones than controls.

Up to 500,000 reads were sequenced per sample. Assay used: immunoSEQ multiplex PCR; TCRdb lists only in-frame clones, some missing. The sample shows 30,000 to 35,000 clones, roughly 81% of them seen only once. CDR1 and CDR2 from the germline V gene are SGHNT and YYREEE (reference sequence). This CDR3 has 11 residues. The ends were cut back, 5 bases at V and 15 bases at J, with 14 bases in the middle. This clone showed up just a few times. Its target is unknown. Rectal tissue came from one to two pinch biopsies taken at colonoscopy. This TCR came from a boy aged 5-17 years with mild ulcerative colitis. The rearrangement joins TRBV5-4 to TRBJ1-4; tentative D call: TRBD1 (5 bases). Sample: gut tissue. The CDR3 reads CASRSGTTVFF. CDR3 coding DNA: TGTGCCAGCAGGAGCGGGACGACGGTGTTTTTT.